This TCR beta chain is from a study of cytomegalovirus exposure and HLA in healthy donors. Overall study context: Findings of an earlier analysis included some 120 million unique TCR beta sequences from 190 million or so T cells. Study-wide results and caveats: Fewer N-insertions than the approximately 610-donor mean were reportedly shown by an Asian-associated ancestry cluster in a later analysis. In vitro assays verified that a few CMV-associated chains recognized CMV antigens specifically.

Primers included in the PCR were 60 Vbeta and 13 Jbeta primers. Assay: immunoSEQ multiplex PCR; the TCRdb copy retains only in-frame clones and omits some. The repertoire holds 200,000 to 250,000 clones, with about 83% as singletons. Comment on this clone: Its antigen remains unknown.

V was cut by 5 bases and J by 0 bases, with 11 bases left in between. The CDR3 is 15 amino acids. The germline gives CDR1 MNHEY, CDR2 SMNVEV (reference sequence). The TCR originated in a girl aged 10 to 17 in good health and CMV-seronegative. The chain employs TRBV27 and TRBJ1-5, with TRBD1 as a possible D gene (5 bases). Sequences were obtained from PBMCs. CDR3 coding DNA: TGTGCCAGCAGTGACAACAGGTATAGCAATCAGCCCCAGCATTTT. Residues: CASSDNRYSNQPQHF.